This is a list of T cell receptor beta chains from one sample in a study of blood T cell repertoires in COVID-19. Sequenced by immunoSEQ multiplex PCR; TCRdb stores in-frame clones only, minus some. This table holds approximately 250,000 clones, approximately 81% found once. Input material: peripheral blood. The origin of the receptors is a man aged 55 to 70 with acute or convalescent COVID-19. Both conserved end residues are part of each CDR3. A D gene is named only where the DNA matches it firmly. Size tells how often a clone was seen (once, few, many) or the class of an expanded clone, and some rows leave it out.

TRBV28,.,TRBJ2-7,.,TGTGCCAGCCTTCGTGGAGGGGACCTTTACGAGCAGTACTTC,CASLRGGDLYEQYF
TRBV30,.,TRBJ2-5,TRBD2,TGTGCCTGGAGCCCGGGGGGAGCGGGGGGTGAGACCCAGTACTTC,CAWSPGGAGGETQYF
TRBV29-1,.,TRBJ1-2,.,TGCAGCGATACGGGACACAACTATGGCTACACCTTC,CSDTGHNYGYTF
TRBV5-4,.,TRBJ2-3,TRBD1,TGTGCCAGCAGCTCTCGACAGGGGGAAAGCACAGATACGCAGTATTTT,CASSSRQGESTDTQYF
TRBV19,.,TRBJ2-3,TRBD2,TGTGCCAGTAATGACCCCCGCGGGAGGGCCGGCCAGGGCCGATGGGACCAGTATTTT,CASNDPRGRAGQGRWDQYF
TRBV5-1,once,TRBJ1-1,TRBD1,TGCGCCAGCACCTCGGACAGGACGAACACTGAAGCTTTCTTT,CASTSDRTNTEAFF
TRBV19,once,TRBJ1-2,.,TGTGCCACAAACTATGGCTACACCTTC,CATNYGYTF
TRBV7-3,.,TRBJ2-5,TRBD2,TGTGCCAGCAGCCCCTTTTCTAGCGGGGGGACGGAGACCCAGTACTTC,CASSPFSSGGTETQYF
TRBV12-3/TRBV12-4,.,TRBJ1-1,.,TGTGCCAGCAGTTTCATCCCCGGGACTGAAGCTTTCTTT,CASSFIPGTEAFF
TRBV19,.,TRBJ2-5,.,TGTGCCAGTAGGAAGCGAGGGACCCAGTACTTC,CASRKRGTQYF
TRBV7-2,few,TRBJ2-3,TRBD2,TGTGCCAGCAGCTTAAGGACTAGCGGCACAGATACGCAGTATTTT,CASSLRTSGTDTQYF
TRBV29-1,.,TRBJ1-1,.,TGCAGCGTTGATCGGGGGGCTGAAGCTTTCTTT,CSVDRGAEAFF
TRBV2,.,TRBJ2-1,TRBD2,TGTGCCAGCAGTCCCCGACTAGCGGTTTCCTCCTACAATGAGCAGTTCTTC,CASSPRLAVSSYNEQFF
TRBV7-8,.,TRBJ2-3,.,TGTGCCAGCAGCTTAGGCGTTTCTACCGGGTCAGATACGCAGTATTTT,CASSLGVSTGSDTQYF
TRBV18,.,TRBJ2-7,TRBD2,TGTGCCAGCTCACCGACTAGCGGGGGCTCCTACGAGCAGTACTTC,CASSPTSGGSYEQYF
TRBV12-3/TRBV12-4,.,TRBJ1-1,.,TGTGCCAGCACCCGGGGGTACACTGAAGCTTTCTTT,CASTRGYTEAFF
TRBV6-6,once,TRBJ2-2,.,TGTGCCAGCAGTTACTCGGAGGGGCGTAGGTCCGGGGAGCTGTTTTTT,CASSYSEGRRSGELFF
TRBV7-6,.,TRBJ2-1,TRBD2,TGTGCCAGCAGCTTAGCCTCGGCGGGAGTGGGTAATGAGCAGTTCTTC,CASSLASAGVGNEQFF
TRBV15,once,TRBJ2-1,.,TGTGCCACCAGCAGACAGGGACTTTCCTCAAATGAGCAGTTCTTC,CATSRQGLSSNEQFF
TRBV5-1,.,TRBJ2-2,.,TGCGCCAGCAGCGGCACCCTTACAGGGACCGGGGAGCTGTTTTTT,CASSGTLTGTGELFF
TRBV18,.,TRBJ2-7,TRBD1,TGTGCCAGCTCACCAACCCGGACAGGGAGCGGCGAGCAGTACTTC,CASSPTRTGSGEQYF
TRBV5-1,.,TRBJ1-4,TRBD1,TGCGCCAGCAGCTTGGTGTGGGACAGGGGGGGTAAGTTTGAAAAACTGTTTTTT,CASSLVWDRGGKFEKLFF
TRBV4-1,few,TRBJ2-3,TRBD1,TGCGCCAGCAGCCAGCCGGGACAGGGATTTGGAACAGATACGCAGTATTTT,CASSQPGQGFGTDTQYF
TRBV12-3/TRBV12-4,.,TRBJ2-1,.,TGTGCCAGCAGTTTAGCGCGTGGCGGTGAGCAGTTCTTC,CASSLARGGEQFF
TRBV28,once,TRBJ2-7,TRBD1,TGTGCCAGCAGATCGACAGGGTCCTACGAGCAGTACTTC,CASRSTGSYEQYF
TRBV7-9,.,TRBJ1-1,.,TGTGCCAGCAGGACGGACTCAGGCGGGACTGAAGCTTTCTTT,CASRTDSGGTEAFF
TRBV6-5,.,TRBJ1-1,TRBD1,TGTGCCAGCAGGGGACAGATGAACACTGAAGCTTTCTTT,CASRGQMNTEAFF
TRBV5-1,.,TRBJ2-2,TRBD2,TGCGCCAGCAGCTTGGGTCTAGCGGGAGAGGCCGGGGAGCTGTTTTTT,CASSLGLAGEAGELFF
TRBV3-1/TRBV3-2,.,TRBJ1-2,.,TGTGCCAGCAGCCAAGATCGGTTCGGCTACACCTTC,CASSQDRFGYTF
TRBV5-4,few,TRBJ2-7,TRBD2,TGTGCCAGCAGCTTGGCGGGAGGCCCCTCCTACGAGCAGTACTTC,CASSLAGGPSYEQYF
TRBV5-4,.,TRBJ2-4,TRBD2,TGTGCCAGCAGCATGTCTTGGCTAGCGGGAGGGCCCGGAAACATTCAGTACTTC,CASSMSWLAGGPGNIQYF
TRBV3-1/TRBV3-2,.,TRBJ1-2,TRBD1,TGTGCCAGCAGCCATAGGACAGGGTATTTTGACTATGGCTACACCTTC,CASSHRTGYFDYGYTF
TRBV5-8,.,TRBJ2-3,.,TGTGCCAGCAGCTATGGACAGAGCACAGATACGCAGTATTTT,CASSYGQSTDTQYF
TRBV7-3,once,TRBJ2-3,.,TGTGCCAGCAGCCCGGAAGGAGCAGATACGCAGTATTTT,CASSPEGADTQYF
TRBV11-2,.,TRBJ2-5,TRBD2,TGTGCCAGCAGCCTCAACCCTGGAACGGGGAGGGGAGAGACCCAGTACTTC,CASSLNPGTGRGETQYF
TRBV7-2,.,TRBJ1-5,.,TGTGCCAGCAGCTTAGTCGGGGTTTACCATCAGCCCCAGCATTTT,CASSLVGVYHQPQHF
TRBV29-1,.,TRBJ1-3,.,TGCAGCATCGCCTTGGGAGCTGGAAACACCATATATTTT,CSIALGAGNTIYF
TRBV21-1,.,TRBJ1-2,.,TGTGCCAGCAGCAAAGGTTTAGCAAGGAGATCCAACTATGGCTACACCTTC,CASSKGLARRSNYGYTF
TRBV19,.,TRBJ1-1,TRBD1,TGTGCCAGTAGTATGTTAGGGGACAGCCCCTTGAACACTGAAGCTTTCTTT,CASSMLGDSPLNTEAFF
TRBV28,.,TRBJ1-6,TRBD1,TGTGCCAGCAGTTCCGGGACAGGGGGAAAGTCACCCCTCCACTTT,CASSSGTGGKSPLHF
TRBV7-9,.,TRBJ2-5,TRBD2,TGTGCCAGCAGCTTAGGGACCTCTAGCGGGAGTAGGGAGACCCAGTACTTC,CASSLGTSSGSRETQYF
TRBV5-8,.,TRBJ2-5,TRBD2,TGTGCCAGCAGCTTGGCCCTAGCGGGAGCAGAGACCCAGTACTTC,CASSLALAGAETQYF
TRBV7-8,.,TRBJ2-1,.,TGTGCCAGCAGCTTAGAGGGGCCAATGAGCTCGTTCTTC,CASSLEGPMSSFF
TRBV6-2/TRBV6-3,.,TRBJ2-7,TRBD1,TGTGCCAGCAGATACAGGGGGCGCAAAGGCCACGAGCAGTACTTC,CASRYRGRKGHEQYF
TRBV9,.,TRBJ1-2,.,TGTGCCAGCAGCGCAGGGGAGACACCCTATGGCTACACCTTC,CASSAGETPYGYTF
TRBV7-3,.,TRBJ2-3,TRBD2,TGTGCCAGCAGCCGAAACGGACTAGGAGTCACAGATACGCAGTATTTT,CASSRNGLGVTDTQYF
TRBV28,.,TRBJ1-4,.,TGTGCCAGCAGCCCCTTCGAAGAGACAGAAAAACTGTTTTTT,CASSPFEETEKLFF
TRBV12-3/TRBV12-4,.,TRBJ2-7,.,TGTGCCAGCACAGGGGATCACTACGAGCAGTACTTC,CASTGDHYEQYF
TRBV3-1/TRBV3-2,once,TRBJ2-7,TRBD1,TGTGCCAGCAGCTCACAGGGGGAGTCCTACGAGCAGTACTTC,CASSSQGESYEQYF
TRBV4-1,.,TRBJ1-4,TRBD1,TGCGCCAGCAGCCTACAGGGGGCTAGTGAAAAACTGTTTTTT,CASSLQGASEKLFF
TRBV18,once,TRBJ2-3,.,TGTGCCAGCTCACCACCTCGGGGAGACACAGATACGCAGTATTTT,CASSPPRGDTDTQYF
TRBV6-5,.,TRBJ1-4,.,TGTGCCAGCAGTTACTCGTACCGGGCGGGTAATGAAAAACTGTTTTTT,CASSYSYRAGNEKLFF
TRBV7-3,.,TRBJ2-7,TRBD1,TGTGCCAGCAGCTGGGGACAGGGGGGAAATTACGAGCAGTACTTC,CASSWGQGGNYEQYF
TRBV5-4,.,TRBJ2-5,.,TGTGCCAGCAGCCCCGGGGATAACCAAGAGACCCAGTACTTC,CASSPGDNQETQYF
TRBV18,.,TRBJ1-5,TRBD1,TGTGCCAGCTCACCCCCCGGGACAGGCCGTTTTAGCAATCAGCCCCAGCATTTT,CASSPPGTGRFSNQPQHF
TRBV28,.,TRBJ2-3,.,TGTGCCAGCAGTTTTTCCGGTCTAGCCGACACCATTGAGGGCACAGATACGCAGTATTTT,CASSFSGLADTIEGTDTQYF
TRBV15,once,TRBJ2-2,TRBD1,TGTGCCACCAGCCTTCCGGGACAGGGGGTCGGGGAGCTGTTTTTT,CATSLPGQGVGELFF
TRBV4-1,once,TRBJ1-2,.,TGCGCCAGCAGTTCGGGGGAGACTAACTATGGCTACACCTTC,CASSSGETNYGYTF